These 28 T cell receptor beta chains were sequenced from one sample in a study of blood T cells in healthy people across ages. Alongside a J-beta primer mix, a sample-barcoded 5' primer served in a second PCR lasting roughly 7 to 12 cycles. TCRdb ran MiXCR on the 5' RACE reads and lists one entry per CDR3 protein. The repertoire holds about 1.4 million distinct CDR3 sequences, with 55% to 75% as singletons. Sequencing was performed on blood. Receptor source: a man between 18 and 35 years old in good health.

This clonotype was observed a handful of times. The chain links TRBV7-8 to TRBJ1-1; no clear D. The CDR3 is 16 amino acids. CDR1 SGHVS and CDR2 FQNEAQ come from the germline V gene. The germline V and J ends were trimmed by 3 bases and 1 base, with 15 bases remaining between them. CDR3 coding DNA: TGTGCCAGCAGCTTGCCTCCGGCAGCCCAGAACACTGAAGCTTTCTTT. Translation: CASSLPPAAQNTEAFF.

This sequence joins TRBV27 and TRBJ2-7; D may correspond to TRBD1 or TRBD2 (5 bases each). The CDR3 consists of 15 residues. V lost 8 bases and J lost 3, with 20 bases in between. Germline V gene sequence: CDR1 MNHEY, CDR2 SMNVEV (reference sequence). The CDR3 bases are TGTGCCAGCGGGACCCCATCCAGGGAAGGCTACGAGCAGTACTTC. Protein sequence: CASGTPSREGYEQYF.

CDR3 protein: CASSESWARGYSNQPQHF. DNA for the CDR3: TGTGCCAGCAGTGAAAGTTGGGCCAGGGGATATAGCAATCAGCCCCAGCATTTT. The genes are TRBV2 and TRBJ1-5; tentatively, D is TRBD1 (6 bases). This CDR3 is built from 18 residues. The germline gives CDR1 SNHLY, CDR2 FYNNEI. The V end lost 2 bases, the J end lost 0 bases, and 17 bases lay between the germline ends. Full variable domain (remainder filled in from reference TRBV2 and TRBJ1-5): EPEVTQTPSHQVTQMGQEVILRCVPISNHLYFYWYRQILGQKVEFLVSFYNNEISEKSEIFDDQFSVERPDGSNFTLKIRSTKLEDSAMYFCASSESWARGYSNQPQHFGDGTRLSIL.

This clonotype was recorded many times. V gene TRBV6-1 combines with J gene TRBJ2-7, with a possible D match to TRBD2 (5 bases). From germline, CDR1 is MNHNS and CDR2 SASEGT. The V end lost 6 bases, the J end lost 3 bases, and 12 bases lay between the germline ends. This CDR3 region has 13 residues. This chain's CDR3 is CASRGEGSYEQYF. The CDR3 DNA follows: TGTGCCAGCAGGGGTGAAGGGAGCTACGAGCAGTACTTC.

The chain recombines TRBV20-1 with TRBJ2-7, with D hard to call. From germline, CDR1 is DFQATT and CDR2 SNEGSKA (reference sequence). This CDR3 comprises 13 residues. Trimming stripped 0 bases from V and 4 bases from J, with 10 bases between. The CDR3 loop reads CSARDNGLYEQYF. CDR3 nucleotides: TGCAGTGCTAGAGATAACGGCCTTTACGAGCAGTACTTC.

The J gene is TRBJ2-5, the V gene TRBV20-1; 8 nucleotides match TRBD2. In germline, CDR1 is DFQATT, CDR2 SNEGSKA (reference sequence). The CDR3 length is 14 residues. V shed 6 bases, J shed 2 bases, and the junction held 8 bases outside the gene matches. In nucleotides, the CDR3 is TGCAGTGCGTATAGCGGGACGGGGCAAGAGACCCAGTACTTC. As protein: CSAYSGTGQETQYF.

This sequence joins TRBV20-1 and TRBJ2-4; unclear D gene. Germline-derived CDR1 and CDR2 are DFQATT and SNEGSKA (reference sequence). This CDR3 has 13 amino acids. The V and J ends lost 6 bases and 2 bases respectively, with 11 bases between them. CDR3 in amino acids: CSATSSTKNIQYF. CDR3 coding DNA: TGCAGTGCCACGAGCAGCACCAAAAACATTCAGTACTTC.

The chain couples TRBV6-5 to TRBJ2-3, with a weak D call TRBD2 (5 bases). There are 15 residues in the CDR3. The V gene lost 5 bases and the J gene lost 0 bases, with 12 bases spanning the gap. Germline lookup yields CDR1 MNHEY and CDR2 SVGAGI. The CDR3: CASSASDFSTDTQYF. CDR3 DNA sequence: TGTGCCAGCAGTGCCTCGGACTTTAGCACAGATACGCAGTATTTT.

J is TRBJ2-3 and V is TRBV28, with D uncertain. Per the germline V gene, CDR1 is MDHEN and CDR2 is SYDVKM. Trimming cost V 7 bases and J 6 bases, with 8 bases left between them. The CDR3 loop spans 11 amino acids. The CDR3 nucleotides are TGTGCCAGCACCTTTCGGGATACGCAGTATTTT. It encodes CASTFRDTQYF.

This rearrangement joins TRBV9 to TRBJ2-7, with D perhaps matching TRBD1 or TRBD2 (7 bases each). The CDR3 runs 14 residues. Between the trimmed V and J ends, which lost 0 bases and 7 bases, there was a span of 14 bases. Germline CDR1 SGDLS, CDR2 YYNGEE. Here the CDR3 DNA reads TGTGCCAGCAGCGTAGACAGGGGCGGGAGTGAGCAGTACTTC. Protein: CASSVDRGGSEQYF.

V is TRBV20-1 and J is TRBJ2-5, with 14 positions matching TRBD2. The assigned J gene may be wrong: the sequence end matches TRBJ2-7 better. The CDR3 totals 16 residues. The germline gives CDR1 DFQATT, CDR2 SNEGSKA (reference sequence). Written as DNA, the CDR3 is TGCAGTGCTAGCGTTCCTTCGGGACTAGCGGGAGACGAGCAGTACTTC. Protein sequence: CSASVPSGLAGDEQYF.

For the CDR3, the DNA is TGCAGTGCTAGAAGCCTAGCGGGAGGGGATGAGCAGTTCTTC. Translating gives CSARSLAGGDEQFF. This chain joins TRBV20-1 and TRBJ2-1; 12 nucleotides line up with TRBD2. The CDR3 totals 14 residues. Germline V gives CDR1 DFQATT, CDR2 SNEGSKA (reference sequence). The junction had 4 bases not matched to a gene; V was cut back by 2 bases and J by 8 bases.

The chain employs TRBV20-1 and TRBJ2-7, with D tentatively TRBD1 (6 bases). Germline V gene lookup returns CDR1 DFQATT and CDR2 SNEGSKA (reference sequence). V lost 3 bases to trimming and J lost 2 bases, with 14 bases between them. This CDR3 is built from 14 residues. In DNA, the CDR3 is TGCAGTGCTAGGGACACAGGGTCAACCTACGAGCAGTACTTC. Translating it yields CSARDTGSTYEQYF.

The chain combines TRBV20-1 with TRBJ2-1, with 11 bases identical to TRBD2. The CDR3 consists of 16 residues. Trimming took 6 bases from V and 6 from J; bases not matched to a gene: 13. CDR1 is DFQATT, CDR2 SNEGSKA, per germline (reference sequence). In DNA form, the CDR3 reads TGCAGTGCACCGGAAACTAGCGGGAGAGCCCCCAATGAGCAGTTCTTC. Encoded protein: CSAPETSGRAPNEQFF.

The CDR3 protein is CASQVGYPHEQYF. The CDR3 DNA reads TGTGCCAGCCAAGTCGGGTACCCCCACGAGCAGTACTTC. The chain employs TRBV6-1 and TRBJ2-7; D gene uncertain. V gave up 8 bases and J gave up 5 bases, with 16 bases separating them. Germline V CDR1 and CDR2: MNHNS, SASEGT. The CDR3 totals 13 residues.

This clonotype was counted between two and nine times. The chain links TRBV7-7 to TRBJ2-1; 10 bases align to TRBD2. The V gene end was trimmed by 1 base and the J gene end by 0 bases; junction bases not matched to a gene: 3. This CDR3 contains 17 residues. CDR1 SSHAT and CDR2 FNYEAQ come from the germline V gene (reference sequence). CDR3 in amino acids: CASSLGASGSSYNEQFF. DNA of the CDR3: TGTGCCAGCAGCTTAGGGGCTAGCGGGAGCTCCTACAATGAGCAGTTCTTC. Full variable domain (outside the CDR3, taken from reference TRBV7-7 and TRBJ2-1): GAGVSQSPRYKVTKRGQDVTLRCDPISSHATLYWYQQALGQGPEFLTYFNYEAQPDKSGLPSDRFSAERPEGSISTLTIQRTEQRDSAMYRCASSLGASGSSYNEQFFGPGTRLTVL.

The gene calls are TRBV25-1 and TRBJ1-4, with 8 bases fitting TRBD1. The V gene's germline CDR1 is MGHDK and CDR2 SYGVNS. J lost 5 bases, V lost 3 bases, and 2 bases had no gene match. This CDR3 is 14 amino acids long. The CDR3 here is CASSEDRVNEKLFF. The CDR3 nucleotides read TGTGCCAGCAGTGAGGACAGGGTCAATGAAAAACTGTTTTTT.

In nucleotides, the CDR3 is TGTGCCAGCAGCCAAGACCTTAGATACTCCTACGAGCAGTACTTC. Amino acids: CASSQDLRYSYEQYF. This chain connects TRBV4-2 to TRBJ2-7; D remains unclear. Germline loops: CDR1 LGHNA, CDR2 YNFKEQ. Trimming took off 0 bases at V and 0 bases at J, with 9 bases between the two ends. The CDR3 extends over 15 amino acids.

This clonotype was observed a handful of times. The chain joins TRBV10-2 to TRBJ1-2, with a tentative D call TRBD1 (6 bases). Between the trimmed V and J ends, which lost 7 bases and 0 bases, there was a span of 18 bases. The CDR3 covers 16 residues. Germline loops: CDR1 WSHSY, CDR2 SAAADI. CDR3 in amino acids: CASKNRAHKANYGYTF. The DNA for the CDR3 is TGCGCCAGCAAAAACAGGGCCCATAAAGCTAACTATGGCTACACCTTC.

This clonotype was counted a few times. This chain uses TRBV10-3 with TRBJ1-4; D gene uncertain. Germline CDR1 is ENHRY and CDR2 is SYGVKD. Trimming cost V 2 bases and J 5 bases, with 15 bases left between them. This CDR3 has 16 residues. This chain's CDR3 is CAISEIEARINEKLFF. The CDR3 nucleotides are TGTGCCATCAGTGAGATCGAGGCCAGAATAAATGAAAAACTGTTTTTT.

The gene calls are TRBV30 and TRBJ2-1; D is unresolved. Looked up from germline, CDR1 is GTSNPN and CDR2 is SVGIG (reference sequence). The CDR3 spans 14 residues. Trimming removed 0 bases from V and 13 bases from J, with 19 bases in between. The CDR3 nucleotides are TGTGCCTGGAGTGTATGGGATTCAGGAGAGACCCAGTTCTTC. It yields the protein CAWSVWDSGETQFF.

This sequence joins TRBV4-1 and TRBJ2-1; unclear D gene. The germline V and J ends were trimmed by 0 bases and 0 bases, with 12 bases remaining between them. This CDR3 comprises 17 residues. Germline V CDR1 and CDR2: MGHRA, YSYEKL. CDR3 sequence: CASSQDRAPSSYNEQFF. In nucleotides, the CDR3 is TGCGCCAGCAGCCAAGATCGGGCGCCGAGCTCCTACAATGAGCAGTTCTTC.

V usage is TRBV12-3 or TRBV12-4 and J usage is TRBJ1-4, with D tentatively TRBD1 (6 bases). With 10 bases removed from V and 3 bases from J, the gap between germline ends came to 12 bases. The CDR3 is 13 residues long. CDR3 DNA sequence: TGTGCCACCACAGGGATTGCTAATGAAAAACTGTTTTTT. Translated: CATTGIANEKLFF.

As DNA, the CDR3 is TGTGCCATCCGTGGAGGGGACGCGGGCTACGGCTACACCTTC. Protein: CAIRGGDAGYGYTF. The chain employs TRBV10-3 and TRBJ1-2, with D tentatively TRBD1 (5 bases). The CDR3 spans 14 residues. Germline V gene sequence: CDR1 ENHRY, CDR2 SYGVKD. Trimming pared 8 bases from V and 8 bases from J, leaving 21 bases between.

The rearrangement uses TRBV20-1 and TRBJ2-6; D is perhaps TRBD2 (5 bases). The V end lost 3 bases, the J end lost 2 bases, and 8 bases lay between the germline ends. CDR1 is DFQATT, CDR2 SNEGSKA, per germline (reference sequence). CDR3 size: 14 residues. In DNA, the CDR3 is TGCAGTGCTAGCGGGGAAACTGGGGCCAACGTCCTGACTTTC. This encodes CSASGETGANVLTF.

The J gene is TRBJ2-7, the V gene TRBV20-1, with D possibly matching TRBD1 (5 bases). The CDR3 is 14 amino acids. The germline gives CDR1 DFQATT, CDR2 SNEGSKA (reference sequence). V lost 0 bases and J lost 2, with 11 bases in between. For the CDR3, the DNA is TGCAGTGCTAGAGACTGGCAGGGCCCCTACGAGCAGTACTTC. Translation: CSARDWQGPYEQYF.

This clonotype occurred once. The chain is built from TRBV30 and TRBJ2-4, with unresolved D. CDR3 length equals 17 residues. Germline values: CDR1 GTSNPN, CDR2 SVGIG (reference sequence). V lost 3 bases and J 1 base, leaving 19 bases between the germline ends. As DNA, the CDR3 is TGTGCCTGGAGGTCGGACGGATTGATGTTCGCCAAAAACATTCAGTACTTC. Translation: CAWRSDGLMFAKNIQYF.

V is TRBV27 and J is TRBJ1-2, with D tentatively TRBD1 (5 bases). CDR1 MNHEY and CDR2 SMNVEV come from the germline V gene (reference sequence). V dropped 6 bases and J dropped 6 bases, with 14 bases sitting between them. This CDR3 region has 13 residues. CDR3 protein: CASSLDTGHGYTF. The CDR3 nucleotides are TGTGCCAGCAGCCTGGACACGGGGCATGGCTACACCTTC.